These T cell receptor beta chains were read from a single sample in a study of OX40 agonist ivuxolimab in advanced cancers. Clones were sequenced by immunoSEQ multiplex PCR, and TCRdb holds only the in-frame ones, with some missing. Among about 76,000 clones listed, roughly 87% were seen once. This material consisted of CD4+ or CD8+ T cells sorted from blood, taken in a trial of the OX40 agonist ivuxolimab. Receptor source: an adult with an advanced solid tumor such as melanoma, head and neck, liver or kidney cancer. CDR3s include the opening cysteine and the closing phenylalanine or tryptophan. D genes are given only for firm matches. The size field is filled for only some rows; it gives once, few, many or a size class.

v_call	d_call	j_call	clone_size	cdr3_aa	cdr3_nt
TRBV7-2	.	TRBJ2-7	.	CASSTGTRYEQYF	TGTGCCAGCAGCACCGGGACTCGCTACGAGCAGTACTTC
TRBV15	.	TRBJ2-1	.	CATSGELWDNEQFF	TGTGCCACCAGCGGCGAGCTATGGGACAATGAGCAGTTCTTC
TRBV2	.	TRBJ2-5	.	CASRPTGYQETQYF	TGTGCCAGCAGGCCCACTGGGTACCAAGAGACCCAGTACTTC
TRBV27	.	TRBJ2-1	.	CASSFRQPGNEQFF	TGTGCCAGCAGTTTCAGACAACCCGGGAATGAGCAGTTCTTC
TRBV19	TRBD2	TRBJ2-7	.	CASRGLAGHEQYF	TGTGCCAGTAGGGGGCTAGCGGGACACGAGCAGTACTTC
TRBV7-3	.	TRBJ1-2	.	CASSRTGRYGYTF	TGTGCCAGCAGCCGGACGGGACGGTATGGCTACACCTTC
TRBV6-1	.	TRBJ1-5	.	CASSTKGQPQHF	TGTGCCAGCAGTACCAAGGGCCAGCCCCAGCATTTT
TRBV29-1	.	TRBJ1-1	few	CSVNRGGATEAFF	TGCAGCGTTAACCGAGGGGGGGCCACTGAAGCTTTCTTT
TRBV4-2	.	TRBJ1-5	.	CASSQDSRVSNQPQHF	TGTGCCAGCAGCCAAGATTCGAGGGTGAGTAATCAGCCCCAGCATTTT
TRBV6-1	TRBD1	TRBJ2-7	.	CASSGNRGYEQYF	TGTGCCAGCAGTGGTAACAGGGGTTACGAGCAGTACTTC
TRBV2	TRBD2	TRBJ2-2	.	CASRSNPGLGPTGELFF	TGTGCCAGCCGATCAAACCCGGGACTAGGCCCCACCGGGGAGCTGTTTTTT
TRBV20-1	.	TRBJ2-1	once	CSATGGEQFF	TGCAGTGCCACCGGGGGTGAGCAGTTCTTC
TRBV15	.	TRBJ1-1	.	CATSRGFGGTEAFF	TGTGCCACCAGCAGAGGATTTGGGGGAACTGAAGCTTTCTTT
TRBV5-8	.	TRBJ1-2	.	CASTLHMINYGYTF	TGTGCCAGCACCCTACATATGATAAACTATGGCTACACCTTC
TRBV9	.	TRBJ2-1	.	CASSVAALAFGEQFF	TGTGCCAGCAGCGTAGCGGCATTAGCTTTTGGTGAGCAGTTCTTC
TRBV21-1	.	TRBJ2-2	.	CASSKGRGQAGELFF	TGTGCCAGCAGCAAAGGGAGGGGCCAAGCCGGGGAGCTGTTTTTT
TRBV2	TRBD1	TRBJ1-2	once	CASSDSRGQGYRGYGYTF	TGTGCCAGCAGTGACAGTAGGGGACAGGGGTATAGAGGCTATGGCTACACCTTC
TRBV7-2	.	TRBJ2-7	.	CASSLAGGVGYEQYF	TGTGCCAGCAGCTTAGCCGGAGGGGTAGGCTACGAGCAGTACTTC
TRBV25-1	.	TRBJ1-2	.	CASSSRSLTSGYTF	TGTGCCAGCAGCTCTCGCAGTCTTACTTCGGGCTACACCTTC
TRBV5-1	TRBD2	TRBJ2-5	once	CASSPSLTSGGVNGQETQYF	TGCGCCAGCAGCCCGAGCCTTACTAGCGGGGGGGTAAACGGCCAAGAGACCCAGTACTTC
TRBV7-6	TRBD1	TRBJ2-7	.	CASSYPGQGGEQYF	TGTGCCAGCAGCTACCCCGGACAGGGCGGCGAGCAGTACTTC
TRBV4-3	.	TRBJ2-1	few	CASASASLYNEQFF	TGCGCCAGCGCTAGCGCTAGTCTCTACAATGAGCAGTTCTTC
TRBV4-1	.	TRBJ2-7	.	CASSQDVSLGLRYEQYF	TGCGCCAGCAGCCAAGATGTTAGCCTGGGCTTACGCTACGAGCAGTACTTC
TRBV7-6	.	TRBJ2-6	.	CASSSPQTGANVLTF	TGTGCCAGCAGCTCCCCCCAAACCGGGGCCAACGTCCTGACTTTC
TRBV7-2	TRBD2	TRBJ2-1	.	CASSQVSGGNYNEQFF	TGTGCCAGCAGCCAGGTTAGCGGGGGGAACTACAATGAGCAGTTCTTC
TRBV5-5	.	TRBJ1-4	.	CASSSSLTGSNEKLFF	TGTGCCAGCAGCTCATCCCTGACAGGCTCCAATGAAAAACTGTTTTTT
TRBV7-2	.	TRBJ1-3	.	CASSFARLSGNTIYF	TGTGCCAGCAGCTTTGCCCGGCTCTCTGGAAACACCATATATTTT
TRBV5-1	.	TRBJ1-5	.	CASSLDPGADHQPQHF	TGCGCCAGCAGCTTGGATCCAGGGGCGGATCATCAGCCCCAGCATTTT
TRBV5-1	TRBD1	TRBJ2-7	.	CASSFYRDRASYEQYF	TGCGCCAGCAGCTTTTACCGGGACAGAGCCTCCTACGAGCAGTACTTC
TRBV12-5	TRBD1	TRBJ1-1	.	CASGHPTGILKAFF	TGTGCTAGTGGTCATCCGACAGGGATCTTAAAAGCTTTCTTT
TRBV9	.	TRBJ1-1	.	CASSVVPDGNTEAFF	TGTGCCAGCAGCGTAGTCCCGGACGGGAACACTGAAGCTTTCTTT